This T cell receptor beta chain emerged from a study of blood T cell repertoires in COVID-19. About the study: T cells, B-cell-depleted T cells, or PBMCs provided the cDNA or gDNA that served as material.

Looked up from germline, CDR1 is ENHRY and CDR2 is SYGVKD. The ends were cut back, 4 bases at V and 0 bases at J, with 11 bases in the middle. This CDR3 is built from 15 residues. As processed by the authors: Amplified reference gene primers provided the basis for estimating nucleated cell counts. TCRdb's table, derived via immunoSEQ multiplex PCR, lists solely in-frame clones and lacks some. V, J and clone size derive from that table, while D and trimming were established from the DNA sequence. This repertoire shows some 250,000 clones, roughly four fifths found once; its top ten account for around 11%.

The sequence was obtained from a woman aged 55-70 years with active or convalescent COVID-19. This chain links TRBV10-3 with TRBJ2-3; D unclear. The sequenced sample consisted of peripheral blood. The CDR3 region has the DNA TGTGCCATCAGTGCAGGCCTACCTAGCACAGATACGCAGTATTTT. This encodes CAISAGLPSTDTQYF.